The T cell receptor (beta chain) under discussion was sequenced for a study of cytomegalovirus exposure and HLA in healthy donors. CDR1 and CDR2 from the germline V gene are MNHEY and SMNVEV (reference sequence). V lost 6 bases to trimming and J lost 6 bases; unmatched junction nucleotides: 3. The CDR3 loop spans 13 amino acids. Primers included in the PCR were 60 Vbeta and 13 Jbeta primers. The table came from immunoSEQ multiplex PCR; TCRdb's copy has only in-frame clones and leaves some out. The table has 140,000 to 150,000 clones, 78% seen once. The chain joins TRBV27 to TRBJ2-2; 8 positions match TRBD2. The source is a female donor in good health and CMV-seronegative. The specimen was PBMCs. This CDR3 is CASSRGGSGELFF. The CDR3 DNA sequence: TGTGCCAGCAGCCGGGGGGGGTCCGGGGAGCTGTTTTTT.